This T cell receptor beta chain was sequenced in a study of blood T cell repertoires in COVID-19. Study in general: The samples span acute and convalescent COVID-19 from the United States, Italy and Spain. From T cells, B-cell-depleted T cells, or PBMCs came the material, which was cDNA or gDNA.

This CDR3 is built from 17 residues. Trimming cost V 3 bases and J 2 bases, with 17 bases left between them. Germline-derived CDR1 and CDR2 are LNHDA and SQIVND (reference sequence). As processed by the authors: Reference gene primer amplification gave estimated nucleated cell counts. Here immunoSEQ multiplex PCR was the method, and the copy in TCRdb shows in-frame clones only, minus some. V and J calls and clone size are as listed in that table; D and trimming were resolved from the DNA. The sample includes a few hundred thousand clones, just under 85% seen only once; the top ten take around 8.9%. Sample: peripheral blood. This sequence originates from a man of 80 years or more with acute or convalescent COVID-19. This sequence joins TRBV19 and TRBJ1-3, with D perhaps TRBD1 (6 bases). CDR3 sequence (DNA): TGTGCCAGTAGTATTAGTACAGGGAAGGCGCCTGGAAACACCATATATTTT. Its translation is CASSISTGKAPGNTIYF. The entire variable domain, with the rest obtained from reference TRBV19 and TRBJ1-3, is as follows: DGGITQSPKYLFRKEGQNVTLSCEQNLNHDAMYWYRQDPGQGLRLIYYSQIVNDFQKGDIAEGYSVSREKKESFPLTVTSAQKNPTAFYLCASSISTGKAPGNTIYFGEGSWLTVV.